This is a list of T cell receptor beta chains from one sample in a study of blood T cell repertoires in COVID-19. This table comes from immunoSEQ multiplex PCR, and its TCRdb copy is limited to in-frame clones, with some not included. The sample lists under 300,000 clones, 82% occurring once. The sample comprised PBMCs or T cells enriched from blood (not recorded which). These receptors were collected from a man aged 35-49 years who had recovered from COVID-19. CDR3s include the opening cysteine and the closing phenylalanine or tryptophan. The D gene is left open where the match is weak. Clone size is stated in some rows and not others, as once, few, many or a class when expanded.

j_gene | abundance | d_gene | len | v_gene | CDR3nt | CDR3aa
TRBJ2-7 | - | TRBD2 | 14 | TRBV4-3 | TGCGCCAGCAGCCCCCTAAGCGGGGGGGTCCAGCAGTACTTC | CASSPLSGGVQQYF
TRBJ2-7 | - | TRBD2 | 14 | TRBV15 | TGTGCCACCAGCAGTCTAGCGGGAACCTACGAGCAGTACTTC | CATSSLAGTYEQYF
TRBJ1-5 | - | - | 14 | TRBV3-1/TRBV3-2 | TGTGCCAGCAGCCGCGGGACGGCTGATCAGCCCCAGCATTTT | CASSRGTADQPQHF
TRBJ2-1 | - | - | 18 | TRBV21-1 | TGTGCCAGCAGCAAACGGGGGCGGGAGGTGGGTTGTTGGGATGAGCAGTTCTTC | CASSKRGREVGCWDEQFF
TRBJ1-3 | - | - | 15 | TRBV28 | TGTGCCAGCAGTTTATCCTTCCTCTCTGGAAACACCATATATTTT | CASSLSFLSGNTIYF
TRBJ2-1 | - | TRBD1 | 11 | TRBV20-1 | TGCAGTGCCAACAGGGGATATGAGCAGTTCTTC | CSANRGYEQFF
TRBJ2-2 | - | - | 13 | TRBV18 | TGTGCCAGCTCACCACCGTCATCCGGGGAGCTGTTTTTT | CASSPPSSGELFF
TRBJ1-1 | - | TRBD1 | 13 | TRBV24-1 | TGTGCCACCAGTGATGCAGGGGGTACTGAAGCTTTCTTT | CATSDAGGTEAFF
TRBJ2-1 | - | TRBD1 | 20 | TRBV29-1 | TGCAGCGCCCCTCAGGTTGGGGGACAGGGATTAAGCTGGGGAAGCAATGAGCAGTTCTTC | CSAPQVGGQGLSWGSNEQFF
TRBJ1-5 | - | TRBD1 | 15 | TRBV18 | TGTGCCAGCTCCCCCGGGACAGGGGACGATCAGCCCCAGCATTTT | CASSPGTGDDQPQHF
TRBJ2-7 | - | - | 14 | TRBV18 | TGTGCCAGCTCACCCCCTGAGGGCACCTACGAGCAGTACTTC | CASSPPEGTYEQYF
TRBJ1-2 | - | TRBD1 | 15 | TRBV6-5 | TGTGCCAGCAGTTACTCAACCGGGACAGGGTCCGGCTACACCTTC | CASSYSTGTGSGYTF
TRBJ2-4 | - | - | 17 | TRBV5-6 | TGTGCCAGCAGCCTTTGGGCAGGAGGGGTAGCCAAAAACATTCAGTACTTC | CASSLWAGGVAKNIQYF
TRBJ1-3 | once | - | 15 | TRBV15 | TGTGCCACCACCCGGGGGGGGTCTACTGGAAACACCATATATTTT | CATTRGGSTGNTIYF
TRBJ1-5 | few | TRBD1 | 16 | TRBV19 | TGTGCCAGTAGTCCCAAGGGCAGGGGGCGTGATCAGCCCCAGCATTTT | CASSPKGRGRDQPQHF
TRBJ2-7 | - | TRBD2 | 16 | TRBV2 | TGTGCCAGCAGTCCACTAGCGGCCAAAAGCTCCTACGAGCAGTACTTC | CASSPLAAKSSYEQYF
TRBJ2-2 | - | - | 15 | TRBV9 | TGTGCCAGCAGCCTTCAACAGGGGAACACCGGGGAGCTGTTTTTT | CASSLQQGNTGELFF
TRBJ2-2 | few | TRBD2 | 17 | TRBV11-2 | TGTGCCAGCAGACCTCCCGGACTAGCGGGGGGTACCGGGGAGCTGTTTTTT | CASRPPGLAGGTGELFF
TRBJ1-1 | few | - | 13 | TRBV3-1/TRBV3-2 | TGTGCCAGCAGCAGACCGACAAGCGGGGAAGCTTTCTTT | CASSRPTSGEAFF
TRBJ2-1 | - | - | 13 | TRBV28 | TGTGCCAGCAGCCCGGCAGGGAACAATGAGCAGTTCTTC | CASSPAGNNEQFF
TRBJ2-7 | - | TRBD1 | 14 | TRBV9 | TGTGCCAGCAGCGTGACAGGGGGAGCCTACGAGCAGTACTTC | CASSVTGGAYEQYF
TRBJ2-1 | - | - | 14 | TRBV5-1 | TGCGCCAGCAGCTTAACGGGGTTCTACAATGAGCAGTTCTTC | CASSLTGFYNEQFF
TRBJ1-1 | - | - | 13 | TRBV6-5 | TGTGCCAGCAGCGGACAACCGAACACTGAAGCTTTCTTT | CASSGQPNTEAFF
TRBJ2-5 | - | - | 13 | TRBV7-3 | TGTGCCAGCAGCTTAAGGGCGAGCGAGACCCAGTACTTC | CASSLRASETQYF
TRBJ1-5 | - | - | 16 | TRBV7-9 | TGTGCCAGCAGCTTAACAGGTGTTTCAGCTAATCAGCCCCAGCATTTT | CASSLTGVSANQPQHF
TRBJ2-5 | - | TRBD1 | 13 | TRBV2 | TGTGCCGGGTCGACAGGGGAATTTGAGACCCAGTACTTC | CAGSTGEFETQYF
TRBJ1-6 | - | - | 17 | TRBV4-3 | TGCGCCAGCAGCCAAGAGCCCAACTCGCAGGGCAATTCACCCCTCCACTTT | CASSQEPNSQGNSPLHF
TRBJ1-5 | - | TRBD1 | 18 | TRBV6-2/TRBV6-3 | TGTGCCAGCAGTTACCTGGACAGGGGAGCTATCGGCAATCAGCCCCAGCATTTT | CASSYLDRGAIGNQPQHF
TRBJ2-1 | once | TRBD2 | 18 | TRBV27 | TGTGCCAGCAGTTTAACCGGGACTAGCGGGAGATCGCGTTATGAGCAGTTCTTC | CASSLTGTSGRSRYEQFF
TRBJ1-3 | - | - | 12 | TRBV7-2 | TGTGCCAGCAGCTTGGCCAGTAACACCATATATTTT | CASSLASNTIYF
TRBJ1-2 | once | - | 13 | TRBV28 | TGTGCCAGCAGTTCCCCGGATTCGGGTGGCTACACCTTC | CASSSPDSGGYTF
TRBJ2-5 | - | - | 13 | TRBV27 | TGTGCCAGCAGTTTTACAGAGCAAGAGACCCAGTACTTC | CASSFTEQETQYF
TRBJ1-1 | - | TRBD1 | 15 | TRBV9 | TGTGCCAGCAGCCGGAGACAGGGAGAGACCACTGAAGCTTTCTTT | CASSRRQGETTEAFF
TRBJ1-5 | - | TRBD1 | 15 | TRBV6-5 | TGTGCCAGCAGTAGAACAGGGGGGGTTCGCCAGCCCCAGCATTTT | CASSRTGGVRQPQHF
TRBJ2-5 | - | - | 14 | TRBV18 | TGTGCCAGCTCACCCAGACAGATCCAAGAGACCCAGTACTTC | CASSPRQIQETQYF
TRBJ1-2 | - | - | 14 | TRBV29-1 | TGCAGCGTTGCAGTCGTCCTGGGAGGGGATGGCTACACCTTC | CSVAVVLGGDGYTF
TRBJ1-1 | once | - | 12 | TRBV2 | TGTGCCAGCAGTGCGACATGGGTTGAAGCTTTCTTT | CASSATWVEAFF
TRBJ2-5 | - | TRBD1 | 15 | TRBV5-4 | TGTGCCAGCAGCTCCGCACAGGGGGCGCGGGAGACCCAGTACTTC | CASSSAQGARETQYF
TRBJ2-1 | - | TRBD1 | 15 | TRBV5-1 | TGCGCCAGCAGCTTTTGGACAGGGAGTGTGGATGAGCAGTTCTTC | CASSFWTGSVDEQFF
TRBJ2-7 | - | TRBD1 | 16 | TRBV28 | TGTGCCAGCAGTCCACCGACAGGGTCTGAATCCTACGAGCAGTACTTC | CASSPPTGSESYEQYF
TRBJ1-4 | once | - | 14 | TRBV13 | TGTGCCAGCAGCGCACGCGCAACTAATGAAAAACTGTTTTTT | CASSARATNEKLFF
TRBJ1-5 | - | - | 14 | TRBV20-1 | TGCAGTGCTAGTGAGTTTAATAGCAATCAGCCCCAGCATTTT | CSASEFNSNQPQHF
TRBJ2-2 | - | - | 13 | TRBV28 | TGTGCCAGCAGTCAAACTTGGACCGGGGAGCTGTTTTTT | CASSQTWTGELFF
TRBJ2-1 | - | - | 14 | TRBV6-5 | TGTGCCAGCAGTTTACTTAAGCAGGGGGGTGAGCAGTTCTTC | CASSLLKQGGEQFF
TRBJ1-6 | few | - | 14 | TRBV4-1 | TGCGCCAGCAGCAGAGACCCAACGGGGTCACCCCTCCACTTT | CASSRDPTGSPLHF
TRBJ1-1 | - | TRBD1 | 15 | TRBV18 | TGTGCCAGCTCAGTGGTAACAGGGGGCTACACTGAAGCTTTCTTT | CASSVVTGGYTEAFF
TRBJ1-6 | - | - | 12 | TRBV28 | TGTGCCAGCAGTACAGTGGATTCACCCCTCCACTTT | CASSTVDSPLHF
TRBJ2-5 | once | TRBD2 | 15 | TRBV19 | TGTGCCAGTAGGAGGACTAGCAGCTTCCAAGAGACCCAGTACTTC | CASRRTSSFQETQYF
TRBJ1-1 | - | TRBD1 | 17 | TRBV18 | TGTGCCAGCTCACCGACAAGACCGGGACAGCAGAACACTGAAGCTTTCTTT | CASSPTRPGQQNTEAFF
TRBJ1-1 | - | - | 16 | TRBV19 | TGTGCCAGTAGTACCCGCGGAAGGGGGTTGTTCACTGAAGCTTTCTTT | CASSTRGRGLFTEAFF
TRBJ1-6 | - | - | 16 | TRBV7-2 | TGTGCCAGCAGCTTAGTTTTGGGACTCGCTAATTCACCCCTCCACTTT | CASSLVLGLANSPLHF
TRBJ1-2 | - | - | 14 | TRBV3-1/TRBV3-2 | TGTGCCAGCAGCCAAGGGCGACAGATCTATGGCTACACCTTC | CASSQGRQIYGYTF
TRBJ1-5 | once | - | 15 | TRBV2 | TGTGCCAGCAGTGTGGTGGCGGGGGCCGGTCAGCCCCAGCATTTT | CASSVVAGAGQPQHF
TRBJ1-1 | - | - | 12 | TRBV28 | TGTGCCAGCAGTTTATTACAACCGCCCGCGGTCTTT | CASSLLQPPAVF
TRBJ1-3 | - | - | 13 | TRBV7-9 | TGTGCCAGCAGCCGGGTGTTGAGAAACACCATATATTTT | CASSRVLRNTIYF